Each of the 4 T cell receptor beta chains below was sequenced from the same sample in a study of blood T cell repertoires in COVID-19. Profiling relied on immunoSEQ multiplex PCR, and the TCRdb table lists in-frame clones only, not all of them. Among more than 110,000 clones listed, 84% were seen once. The sequenced sample consisted of PBMCs or T cells enriched from blood (not recorded which). Receptors originate from a woman in her late teens or twenties who had been exposed to COVID-19.

The gene calls are TRBV19 and TRBJ1-3; the D gene is possibly TRBD1 (5 bases). Trimming pared 10 bases from V and 0 bases from J, leaving 25 bases between. Germline V gene data show CDR1 as LNHDA and CDR2 as SQIVND (reference sequence). The CDR3 has 18 residues. This CDR3 reads CATSSNYRNADSGNTIYF. CDR3 sequence (DNA): TGTGCCACCTCGTCCAATTACAGGAACGCAGACTCTGGAAACACCATATATTTT.

This chain uses TRBV4-1 with TRBJ2-7, with a weak D call TRBD1 (6 bases). V lost 0 bases to trimming and J lost 3 bases, with 15 bases between them. Germline V gene lookup returns CDR1 MGHRA and CDR2 YSYEKL. The CDR3 has 16 amino acids. CDR3 sequence: CASSQEPYRADYEQYF. CDR3 DNA: TGCGCCAGCAGCCAAGAGCCGTACAGGGCGGACTACGAGCAGTACTTC.

The chain is built from TRBV5-6 and TRBJ2-2; 7 bases map to TRBD2. V shed 0 bases and J 7 bases; nucleotides not matched to a gene: 3. Germline V lookup: CDR1 SGHDT, CDR2 YYEEEE. The CDR3 length is 14 residues. The CDR3 loop is CASSLGLAYGELFF. For the CDR3, the DNA is TGTGCCAGCAGCTTGGGACTAGCCTACGGGGAGCTGTTTTTT.

The chain employs TRBV18 and TRBJ2-7; 10 bases are a match to TRBD2. Losses at the gene ends were 1 base for V and 0 bases for J; bases not matched to a gene: 6. The germline CDR1 and CDR2 sequences are KGHSH and LQKENI. The CDR3 has 17 residues. The CDR3 loop reads CASSPRTSGILSYEQYF. In DNA form, the CDR3 reads TGTGCCAGCTCACCACGCACTAGCGGGATCCTCTCCTACGAGCAGTACTTC.